Listed below are T cell receptor beta chains from one sample, sequenced in a study of cytomegalovirus exposure and HLA in healthy donors. Data came from immunoSEQ multiplex PCR; TCRdb stores just in-frame clones and leaves some out. The data show approximately 110,000 clones, with around two thirds seen just once and less than 4.5% held by the top ten. Source material: PBMCs. These receptor sequences come from a man aged 30 to 45 in good health and CMV-seropositive. Both conserved end residues are part of each CDR3. The D gene is left open where the match is weak. Where a row states a size, it is once, few, many or the class of an expanded clone; other rows omit it.

CDR3nt,CDR3aa,j_gene,v_gene,abundance,d_gene
TGTGCCAGCAGCTTATTCAATCCCAGCGGGGCCTCCTACAATGAGCAGTTCTTC,CASSLFNPSGASYNEQFF,TRBJ2-1,TRBV7-6,NA,TRBD2
TGTGCCAGCAGCCTCAGGGTCAGTGAAAAACTGTTTTTT,CASSLRVSEKLFF,TRBJ1-4,TRBV7-9,NA,NA
TGCGCCAGCAGCTTGGGTTCGGGGGGGGCTGGAGATACGCAGTATTTT,CASSLGSGGAGDTQYF,TRBJ2-3,TRBV5-1,NA,TRBD2
TGTGCCAGCAGCTTAGGACTAGGGTACGAGCAGTACTTC,CASSLGLGYEQYF,TRBJ2-7,TRBV7-2,few,NA
TGTGCCAGCTCACCGCCAGGGCGGAACACTGAAGCTTTCTTT,CASSPPGRNTEAFF,TRBJ1-1,TRBV18,NA,NA
TGTGCCAGCAGCTGGGACAGCTACGAGCAGTACTTC,CASSWDSYEQYF,TRBJ2-7,TRBV5-8,NA,TRBD1
TGCAGCGTTGGGACAGGGGATGGTGGGACCCAGTACTTC,CSVGTGDGGTQYF,TRBJ2-5,TRBV29-1,NA,TRBD1
TGTGCCAGCGGGGGGGTTTTGCGGGGGTTCACAGATACGCAGTATTTT,CASGGVLRGFTDTQYF,TRBJ2-3,TRBV2,NA,TRBD2
TGCAGCGTTGAAGAAGATGAGGGAGTCTATGGCTACACCTTC,CSVEEDEGVYGYTF,TRBJ1-2,TRBV29-1,NA,NA
TGTGCCAGCACGACAAGCTTGGCCTCCTACGAGCAGTACTTC,CASTTSLASYEQYF,TRBJ2-7,TRBV6-1,NA,NA
TGCAGCGTTGTTAATCTGTCGGAGCAGTTCTTC,CSVVNLSEQFF,TRBJ2-1,TRBV29-1,NA,NA
TGTGCCAGCAGTTCGGGGGGCGGCTACGAGCAGTGCTTC,CASSSGGGYEQCF,TRBJ2-7,TRBV7-6,NA,NA